The 3 T cell receptor beta chains presented below share a single source sample, sequenced in a study of control samples from healthy donors and cancer patients. Generated by immunoSEQ multiplex PCR, the TCRdb table keeps only in-frame clones and is missing some. The sample includes 90,000 or so clones, 86% of them seen just once. Specimen: blood. These receptors were taken from a woman aged 50 to 60 in good health.

The gene calls are TRBV2 and TRBJ2-1, with D possibly matching TRBD1 (5 bases). This CDR3 comprises 14 residues. V lost 1 base and J 10 bases, leaving 14 bases between the germline ends. The germline gives CDR1 SNHLY, CDR2 FYNNEI. The DNA of the CDR3 is TGTGCCAGCAGTGAAGAGGGGCTGGCGATGGAGCAGTTCTTC. This sequence encodes CASSEEGLAMEQFF.

The chain uses TRBV4-3 and TRBJ2-5; TRBD2 matches 12 bases. The junction had 5 bases not matched to a gene; V was cut back by 1 base and J by 5 bases. In germline, CDR1 is LGHNA, CDR2 YSLEER. The CDR3 totals 16 residues. The CDR3 protein is CASSQGLAGAGETQYF. The CDR3 DNA is TGCGCCAGCAGCCAAGGACTAGCGGGGGCCGGGGAGACCCAGTACTTC.

V and J are TRBV2 and TRBJ2-1; TRBD1 is a possible D gene (7 bases). The CDR3 runs 13 residues. The germline gives CDR1 SNHLY, CDR2 FYNNEI. The V end was cut by 5 bases, the J end by 9 bases, with 14 bases between. The CDR3 DNA follows: TGTGCCAGCAGTACCCAGGGGGGAAGTGAGCAGTTCTTC. Residues: CASSTQGGSEQFF. Full variable domain (remainder filled in from reference TRBV2 and TRBJ2-1): EPEVTQTPSHQVTQMGQEVILRCVPISNHLYFYWYRQILGQKVEFLVSFYNNEISEKSEIFDDQFSVERPDGSNFTLKIRSTKLEDSAMYFCASSTQGGSEQFFGPGTRLTVL.